The rows below give T cell receptor beta chains drawn from one sample of a study of T cell responses to AZD1222 COVID-19 vaccine. Assay used: immunoSEQ multiplex PCR; TCRdb lists only in-frame clones, some missing. The sample lists more than 85,000 clones, 88% occurring once. The sequencing used peripheral blood, collected on day 0 of AZD1222 vaccination. Receptor source: an adult in good health. CDR3s include the opening cysteine and the closing phenylalanine or tryptophan. The D gene is left open where the match is weak. Clone size is stated in some rows and not others, as once, few, many or a class when expanded.

length: 12; D: .; V: TRBV9; size: .; J: TRBJ2-1; CDR3: CASGKPDNEQFF; DNA: TGTGCCAGCGGCAAACCTGACAATGAGCAGTTCTTC
length: 15; D: TRBD2; V: TRBV9; size: .; J: TRBJ2-2; CDR3: CASLPGGANTGELFF; DNA: TGTGCCAGCCTTCCGGGGGGGGCGAACACCGGGGAGCTGTTTTTT
length: 15; D: .; V: TRBV19; size: .; J: TRBJ2-3; CDR3: CASSMGKASTDTQYF; DNA: TGTGCCAGTAGTATGGGCAAGGCTAGCACAGATACGCAGTATTTT
length: 16; D: .; V: TRBV15; size: .; J: TRBJ2-7; CDR3: CATSSLRTETSYEQYF; DNA: TGTGCCACCAGCAGCTTGAGGACCGAAACGTCCTACGAGCAGTACTTC
length: 15; D: TRBD2; V: TRBV11-2; size: .; J: TRBJ2-7; CDR3: CASSLVAGASYEQYF; DNA: TGTGCCAGCAGCTTAGTAGCGGGAGCCTCCTACGAGCAGTACTTC
length: 13; D: .; V: TRBV3-1/TRBV3-2; size: .; J: TRBJ2-7; CDR3: CASSRLGAYEQYF; DNA: TGTGCCAGCAGCCGACTAGGGGCCTACGAGCAGTACTTC
length: 16; D: .; V: TRBV6-5; size: .; J: TRBJ2-2; CDR3: CASSYSGQGNTGELFF; DNA: TGTGCCAGCAGTTACTCGGGCCAGGGAAACACCGGGGAGCTGTTTTTT
length: 15; D: .; V: TRBV28; size: .; J: TRBJ2-6; CDR3: CASSPTGIGANVLTF; DNA: TGTGCCAGCAGCCCTACAGGGATCGGGGCCAACGTCCTGACTTTC
length: 15; D: TRBD1; V: TRBV28; size: once; J: TRBJ2-7; CDR3: CASRHPGTGKGEQYF; DNA: TGTGCCAGCAGGCATCCCGGGACAGGAAAGGGCGAGCAGTACTTC
length: 16; D: TRBD2; V: TRBV9; size: .; J: TRBJ2-2; CDR3: CASSVGSSGRTGELFF; DNA: TGTGCCAGCAGCGTAGGGTCTAGCGGGAGAACCGGGGAGCTGTTTTTT